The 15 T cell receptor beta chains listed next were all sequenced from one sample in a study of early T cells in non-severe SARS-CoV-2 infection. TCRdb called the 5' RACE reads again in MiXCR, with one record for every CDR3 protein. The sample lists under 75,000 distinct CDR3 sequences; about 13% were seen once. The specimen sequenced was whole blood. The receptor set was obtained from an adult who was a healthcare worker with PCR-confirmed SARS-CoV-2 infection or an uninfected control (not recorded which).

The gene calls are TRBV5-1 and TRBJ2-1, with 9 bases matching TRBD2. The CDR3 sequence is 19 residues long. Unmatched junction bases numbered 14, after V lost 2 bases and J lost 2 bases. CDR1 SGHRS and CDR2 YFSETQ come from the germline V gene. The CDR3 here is CASSFRPLLAGGTYNEQFF. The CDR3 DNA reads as TGCGCCAGCAGCTTTCGACCCCTCCTCGCGGGGGGGACCTACAATGAGCAGTTCTTC.

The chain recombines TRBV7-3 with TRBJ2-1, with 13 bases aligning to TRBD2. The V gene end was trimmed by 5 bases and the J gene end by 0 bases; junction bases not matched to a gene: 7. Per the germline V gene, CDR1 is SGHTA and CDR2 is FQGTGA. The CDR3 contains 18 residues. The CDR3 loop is CASSPRTSGGSSYNEQFF. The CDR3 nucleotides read TGTGCCAGCAGCCCGCGGACTAGCGGGGGAAGCTCCTACAATGAGCAGTTCTTC.

The CDR3 DNA reads TGTGCCACCAGTGATCCCTCGATTGGGAATGAGCAGTTCTTC. Amino acid sequence: CATSDPSIGNEQFF. This chain links TRBV24-1 with TRBJ2-1; D unresolved. Germline V gene lookup returns CDR1 KGHDR and CDR2 SFDVKD. The CDR3 totals 14 residues. Trimming took 3 bases from V and 7 from J, leaving 12 bases between them.

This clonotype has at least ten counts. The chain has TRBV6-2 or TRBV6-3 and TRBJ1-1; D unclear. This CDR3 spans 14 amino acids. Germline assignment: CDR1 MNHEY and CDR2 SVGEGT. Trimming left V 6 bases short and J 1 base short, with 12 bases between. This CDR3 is CASRPGNRNTEAFF. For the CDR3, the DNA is TGTGCCAGCAGACCAGGAAACCGGAACACTGAAGCTTTCTTT.

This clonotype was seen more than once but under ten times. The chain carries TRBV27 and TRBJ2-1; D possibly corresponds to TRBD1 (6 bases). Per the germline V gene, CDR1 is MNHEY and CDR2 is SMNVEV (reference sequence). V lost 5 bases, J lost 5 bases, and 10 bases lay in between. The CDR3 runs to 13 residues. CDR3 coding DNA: TGTGCCAGCAGTCGAGCAGGGGACAATGAGCAGTTCTTC. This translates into CASSRAGDNEQFF.

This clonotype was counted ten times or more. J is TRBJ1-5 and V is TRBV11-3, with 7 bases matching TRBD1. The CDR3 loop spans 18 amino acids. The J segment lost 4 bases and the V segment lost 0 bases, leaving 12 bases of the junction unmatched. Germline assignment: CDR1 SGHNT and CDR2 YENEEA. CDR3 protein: CASSLDWAGGPNNQPQHF. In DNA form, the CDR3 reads TGTGCCAGCAGCTTAGATTGGGCAGGGGGTCCGAATAATCAGCCCCAGCATTTT.

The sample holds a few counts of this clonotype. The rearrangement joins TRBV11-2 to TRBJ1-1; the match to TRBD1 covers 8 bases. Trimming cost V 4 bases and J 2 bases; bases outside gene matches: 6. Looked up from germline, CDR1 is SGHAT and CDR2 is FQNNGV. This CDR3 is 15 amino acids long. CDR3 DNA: TGTGCCAGCAGCTACCGACAGGGGATAAACACTGAAGCTTTCTTT. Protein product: CASSYRQGINTEAFF.

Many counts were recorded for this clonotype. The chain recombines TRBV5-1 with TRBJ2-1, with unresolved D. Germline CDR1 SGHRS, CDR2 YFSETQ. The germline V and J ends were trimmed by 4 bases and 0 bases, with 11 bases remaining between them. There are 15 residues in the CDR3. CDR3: CASSPPTSSYNEQFF. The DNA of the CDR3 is TGCGCCAGCAGCCCTCCAACGAGCTCCTACAATGAGCAGTTCTTC.

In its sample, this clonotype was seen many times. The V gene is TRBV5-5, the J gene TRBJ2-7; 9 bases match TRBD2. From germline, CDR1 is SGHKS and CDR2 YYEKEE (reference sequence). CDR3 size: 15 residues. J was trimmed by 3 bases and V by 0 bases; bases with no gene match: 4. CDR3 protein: CASSLGLAGHYEQYF. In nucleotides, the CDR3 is TGTGCCAGCAGCTTGGGGCTAGCGGGGCACTACGAGCAGTACTTC.

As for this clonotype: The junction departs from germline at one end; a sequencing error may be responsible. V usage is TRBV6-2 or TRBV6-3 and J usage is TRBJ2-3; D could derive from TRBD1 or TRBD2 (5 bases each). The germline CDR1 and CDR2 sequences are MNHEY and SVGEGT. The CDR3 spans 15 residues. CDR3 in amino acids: CACREGLSSADTQYF. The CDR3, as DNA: TGTGCCTGCAGAGAGGGGTTGAGTTCGGCAGATACGCAGTATTTT.

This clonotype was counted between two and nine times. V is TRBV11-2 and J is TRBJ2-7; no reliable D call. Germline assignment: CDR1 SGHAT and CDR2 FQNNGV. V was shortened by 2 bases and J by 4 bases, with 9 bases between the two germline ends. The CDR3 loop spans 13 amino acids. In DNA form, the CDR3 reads TGTGCCAGCAGCTTATTAGGCCCATACGAGCAGTACTTC. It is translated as CASSLLGPYEQYF.

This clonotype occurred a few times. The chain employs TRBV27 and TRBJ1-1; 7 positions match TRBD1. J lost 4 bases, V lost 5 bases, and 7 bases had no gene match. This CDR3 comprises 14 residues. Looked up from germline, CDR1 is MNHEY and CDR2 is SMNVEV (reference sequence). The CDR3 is CASSPRAGGTEAFF. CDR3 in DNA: TGTGCCAGCAGTCCTAGGGCAGGGGGCACTGAAGCTTTCTTT.

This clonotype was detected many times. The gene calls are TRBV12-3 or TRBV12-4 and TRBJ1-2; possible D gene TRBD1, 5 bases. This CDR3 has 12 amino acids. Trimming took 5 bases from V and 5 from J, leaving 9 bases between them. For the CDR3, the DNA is TGTGCCAGCAGTACCGGGGGGTATGGCTACACCTTC. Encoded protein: CASSTGGYGYTF.

The CDR3 sequence is CASSLGPGLDGRETQYF. The DNA of the CDR3 is TGTGCCAGCAGCTTAGGTCCGGGACTAGATGGTAGAGAGACCCAGTACTTC. V is TRBV7-3 and J is TRBJ2-5, with TRBD2 identical over 8 bases. Germline V CDR1 and CDR2: SGHTA, FQGTGA. V lost 2 bases to trimming and J lost 4 bases; unmatched junction nucleotides: 12. The CDR3 runs to 17 residues.

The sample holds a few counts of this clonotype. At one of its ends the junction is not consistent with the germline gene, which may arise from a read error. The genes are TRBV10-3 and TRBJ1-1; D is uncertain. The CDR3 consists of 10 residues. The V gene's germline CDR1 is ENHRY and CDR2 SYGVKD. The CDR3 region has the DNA TGTGCCATCAGTGAGAGGGCAGGATCCTTC. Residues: CAISERAGSF.